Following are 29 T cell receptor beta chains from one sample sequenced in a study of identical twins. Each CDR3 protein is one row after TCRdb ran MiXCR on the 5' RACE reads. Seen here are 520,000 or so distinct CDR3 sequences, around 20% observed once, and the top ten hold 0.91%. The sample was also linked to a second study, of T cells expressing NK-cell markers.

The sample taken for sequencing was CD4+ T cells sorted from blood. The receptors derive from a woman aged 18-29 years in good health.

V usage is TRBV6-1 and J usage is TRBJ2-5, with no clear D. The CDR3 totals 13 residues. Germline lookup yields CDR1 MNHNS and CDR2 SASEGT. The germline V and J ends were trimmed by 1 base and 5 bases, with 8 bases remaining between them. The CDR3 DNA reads TGTGCCAGCAGTGAAGAGCCACATGAGACCCAGTACTTC. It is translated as CASSEEPHETQYF.

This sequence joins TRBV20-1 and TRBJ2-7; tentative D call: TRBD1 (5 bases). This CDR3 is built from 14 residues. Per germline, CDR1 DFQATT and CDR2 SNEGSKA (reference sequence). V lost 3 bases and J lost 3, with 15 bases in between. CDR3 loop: CSARKPRVGYEQYF. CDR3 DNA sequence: TGCAGTGCTAGGAAACCCAGGGTGGGCTACGAGCAGTACTTC.

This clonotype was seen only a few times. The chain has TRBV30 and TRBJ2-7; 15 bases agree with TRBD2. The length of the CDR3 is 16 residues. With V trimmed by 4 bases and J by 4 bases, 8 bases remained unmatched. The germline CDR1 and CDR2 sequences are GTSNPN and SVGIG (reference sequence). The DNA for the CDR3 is TGTGCCTGGACACCGGGACTAGCGGGAGGCACTTACGAGCAGTACTTC. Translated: CAWTPGLAGGTYEQYF.

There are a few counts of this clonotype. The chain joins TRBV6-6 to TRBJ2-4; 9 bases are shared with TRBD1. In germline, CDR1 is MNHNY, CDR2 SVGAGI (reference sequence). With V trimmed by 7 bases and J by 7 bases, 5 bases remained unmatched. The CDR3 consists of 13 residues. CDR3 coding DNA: TGTGCCAGCACCGGACAGGGGCTTAACATTCAGTACTTC. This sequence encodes CASTGQGLNIQYF.

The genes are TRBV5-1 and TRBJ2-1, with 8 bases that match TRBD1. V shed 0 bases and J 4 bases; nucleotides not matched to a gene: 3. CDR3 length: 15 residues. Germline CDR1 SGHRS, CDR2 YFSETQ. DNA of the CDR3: TGCGCCAGCAGCTTGGTGCGGGACAGGTACAATGAGCAGTTCTTC. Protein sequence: CASSLVRDRYNEQFF.

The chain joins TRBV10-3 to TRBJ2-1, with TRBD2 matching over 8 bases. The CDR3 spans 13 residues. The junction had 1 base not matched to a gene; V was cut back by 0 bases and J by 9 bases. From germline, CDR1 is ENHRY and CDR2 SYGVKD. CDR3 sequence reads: CAISESRGGEQFF. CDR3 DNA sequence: TGTGCCATCAGTGAGTCACGGGGGGGTGAGCAGTTCTTC.

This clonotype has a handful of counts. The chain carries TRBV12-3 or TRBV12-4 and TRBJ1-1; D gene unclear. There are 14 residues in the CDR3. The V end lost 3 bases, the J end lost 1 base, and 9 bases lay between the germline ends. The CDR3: CASSFPIGNTEAFF. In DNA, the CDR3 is TGTGCCAGCAGTTTTCCGATAGGGAACACTGAAGCTTTCTTT.

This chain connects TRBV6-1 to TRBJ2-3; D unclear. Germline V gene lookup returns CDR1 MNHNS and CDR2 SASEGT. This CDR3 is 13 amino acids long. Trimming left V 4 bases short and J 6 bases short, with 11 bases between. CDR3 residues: CASSAMYQDTQYF. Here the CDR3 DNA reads TGTGCCAGCAGTGCTATGTACCAGGATACGCAGTATTTT.

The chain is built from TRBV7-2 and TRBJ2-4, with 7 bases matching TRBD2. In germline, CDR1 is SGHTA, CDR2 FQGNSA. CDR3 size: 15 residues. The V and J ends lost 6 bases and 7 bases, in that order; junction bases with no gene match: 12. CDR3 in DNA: TGTGCCAGCAGTCGGGACTCGGGGGAGGGTAACATTCAGTACTTC. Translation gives CASSRDSGEGNIQYF.

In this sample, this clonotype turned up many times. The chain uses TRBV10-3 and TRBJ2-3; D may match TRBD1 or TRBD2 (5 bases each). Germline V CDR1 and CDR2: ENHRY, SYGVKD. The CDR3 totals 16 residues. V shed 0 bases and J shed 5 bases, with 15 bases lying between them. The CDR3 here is CAISESGGSPGDTQYF. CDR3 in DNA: TGTGCCATCAGTGAGTCTGGGGGATCGCCCGGAGATACGCAGTATTTT.

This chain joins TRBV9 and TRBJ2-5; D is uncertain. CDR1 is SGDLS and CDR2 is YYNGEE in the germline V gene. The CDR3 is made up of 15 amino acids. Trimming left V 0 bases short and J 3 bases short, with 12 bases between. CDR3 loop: CASSVGVTVEETQYF. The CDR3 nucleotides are TGTGCCAGCAGCGTAGGGGTAACAGTCGAAGAGACCCAGTACTTC.

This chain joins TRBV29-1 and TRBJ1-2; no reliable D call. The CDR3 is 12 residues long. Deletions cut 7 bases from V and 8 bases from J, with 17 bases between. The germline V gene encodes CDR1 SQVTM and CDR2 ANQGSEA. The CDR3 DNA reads TGCAGCGACCGAGGGTCGGCTGGCGGCTACACCTTC. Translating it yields CSDRGSAGGYTF.

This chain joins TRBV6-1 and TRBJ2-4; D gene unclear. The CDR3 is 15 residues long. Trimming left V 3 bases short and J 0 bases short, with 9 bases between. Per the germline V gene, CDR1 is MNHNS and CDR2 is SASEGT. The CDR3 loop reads CASSDRRLAKNIQYF. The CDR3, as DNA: TGTGCCAGCAGTGACCGGCGACTAGCCAAAAACATTCAGTACTTC.

The DNA for the CDR3 is TGCAGTGCTAGTCTAGCGGGGGGGCCCGGTGAGCAGTACTTC. This sequence encodes CSASLAGGPGEQYF. The V call is TRBV20-1, the J call TRBJ2-7; 12 positions match TRBD2. The germline gives CDR1 DFQATT, CDR2 SNEGSKA (reference sequence). The length of the CDR3 is 14 residues. V dropped 3 bases and J dropped 7; count of bases not matched to a gene: 7.

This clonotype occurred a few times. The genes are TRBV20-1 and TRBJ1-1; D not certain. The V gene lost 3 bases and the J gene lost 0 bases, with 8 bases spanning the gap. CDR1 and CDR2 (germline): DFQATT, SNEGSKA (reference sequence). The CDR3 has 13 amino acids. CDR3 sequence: CSARSPVNTEAFF. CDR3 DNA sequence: TGCAGTGCTAGGTCCCCAGTGAACACTGAAGCTTTCTTT.

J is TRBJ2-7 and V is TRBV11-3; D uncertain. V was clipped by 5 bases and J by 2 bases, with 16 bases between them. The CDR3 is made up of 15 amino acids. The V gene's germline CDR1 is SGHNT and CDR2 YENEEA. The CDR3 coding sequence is TGTGCCAGCAGCCGCCGATACGGGTTAGCCTACGAGCAGTACTTC. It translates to CASSRRYGLAYEQYF.

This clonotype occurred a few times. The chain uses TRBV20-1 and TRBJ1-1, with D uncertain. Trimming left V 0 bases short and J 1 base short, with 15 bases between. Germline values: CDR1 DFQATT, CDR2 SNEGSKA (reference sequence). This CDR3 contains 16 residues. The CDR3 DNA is TGCAGTGCTAGAGATCCTGGGGAAGGTACGAACACTGAAGCTTTCTTT. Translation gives CSARDPGEGTNTEAFF.

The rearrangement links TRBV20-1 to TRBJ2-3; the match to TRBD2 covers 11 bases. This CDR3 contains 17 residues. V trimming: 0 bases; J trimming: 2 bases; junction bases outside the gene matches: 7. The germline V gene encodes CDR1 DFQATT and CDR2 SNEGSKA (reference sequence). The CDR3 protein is CSARDRLTSGATDTQYF. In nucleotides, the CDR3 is TGCAGTGCTAGAGATCGGTTGACTAGCGGGGCCACAGATACGCAGTATTTT.

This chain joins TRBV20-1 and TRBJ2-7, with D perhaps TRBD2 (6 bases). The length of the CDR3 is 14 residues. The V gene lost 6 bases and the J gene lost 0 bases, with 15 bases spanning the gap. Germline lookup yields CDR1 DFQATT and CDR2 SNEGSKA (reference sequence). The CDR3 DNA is TGCAGTGCGGGGAGGAAACTCAGCTCCTACGAGCAGTACTTC. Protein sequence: CSAGRKLSSYEQYF.

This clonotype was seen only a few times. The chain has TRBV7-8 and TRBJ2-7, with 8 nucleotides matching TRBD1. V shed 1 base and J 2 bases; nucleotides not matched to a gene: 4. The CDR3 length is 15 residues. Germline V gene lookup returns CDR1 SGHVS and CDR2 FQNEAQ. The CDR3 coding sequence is TGTGCCAGCAGCTTAGGATGGACAGGGACCTACGAGCAGTACTTC. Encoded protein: CASSLGWTGTYEQYF.

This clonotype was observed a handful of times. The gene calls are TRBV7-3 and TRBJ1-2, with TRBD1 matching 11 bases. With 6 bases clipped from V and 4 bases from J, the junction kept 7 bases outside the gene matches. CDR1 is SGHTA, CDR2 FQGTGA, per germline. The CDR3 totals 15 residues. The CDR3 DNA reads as TGTGCCAGCAGACCCGGGACAGGGGGAAGCTATGGCTACACCTTC. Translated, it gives CASRPGTGGSYGYTF.

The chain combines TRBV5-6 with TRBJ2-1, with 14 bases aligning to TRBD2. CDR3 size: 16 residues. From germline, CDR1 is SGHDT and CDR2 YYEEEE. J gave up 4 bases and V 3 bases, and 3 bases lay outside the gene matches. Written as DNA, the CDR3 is TGTGCCAGCAGCTCAGGGACTAGCGGGAGATACAATGAGCAGTTCTTC. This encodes CASSSGTSGRYNEQFF. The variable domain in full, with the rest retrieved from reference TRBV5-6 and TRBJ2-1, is DAGVTQSPTHLIKTRGQQVTLRCSPKSGHDTVSWYQQALGQGPQFIFQYYEEEERQRGNFPDRFSGHQFPNYSSELNVNALLLGDSALYLCASSSGTSGRYNEQFFGPGTRLTVL.

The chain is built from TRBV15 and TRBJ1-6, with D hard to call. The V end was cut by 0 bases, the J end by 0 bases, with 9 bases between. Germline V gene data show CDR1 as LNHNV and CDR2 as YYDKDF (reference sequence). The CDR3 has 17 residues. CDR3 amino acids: CATSRDFLSSYNSPLHF. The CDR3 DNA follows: TGTGCCACCAGCAGAGATTTCCTGAGCTCCTATAATTCACCCCTCCACTTT.

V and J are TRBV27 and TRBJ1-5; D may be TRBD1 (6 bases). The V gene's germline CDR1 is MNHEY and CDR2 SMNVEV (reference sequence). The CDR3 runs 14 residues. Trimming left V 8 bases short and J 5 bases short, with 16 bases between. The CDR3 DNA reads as TGTGCCAGCGGCTCGGGGGGGCCGTATCAGCCCCAGCATTTT. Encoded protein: CASGSGGPYQPQHF.

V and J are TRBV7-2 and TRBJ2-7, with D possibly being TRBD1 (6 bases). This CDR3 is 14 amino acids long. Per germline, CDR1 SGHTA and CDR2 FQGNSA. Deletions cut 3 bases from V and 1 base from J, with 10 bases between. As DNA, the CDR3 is TGTGCCAGCAGCTTCGCGGACAGTTCCTACGAGCAGTACTTC. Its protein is CASSFADSSYEQYF.

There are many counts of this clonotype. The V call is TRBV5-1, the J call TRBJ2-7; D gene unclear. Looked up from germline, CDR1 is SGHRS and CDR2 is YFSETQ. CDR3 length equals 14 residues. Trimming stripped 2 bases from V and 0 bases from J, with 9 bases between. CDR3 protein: CASSLRTDSYEQYF. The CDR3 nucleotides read TGCGCCAGCAGCTTAAGGACGGACTCCTACGAGCAGTACTTC.

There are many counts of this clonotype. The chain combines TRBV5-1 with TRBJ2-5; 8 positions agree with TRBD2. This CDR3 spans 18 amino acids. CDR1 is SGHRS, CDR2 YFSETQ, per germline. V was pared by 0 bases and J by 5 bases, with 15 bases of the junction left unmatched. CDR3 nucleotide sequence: TGCGCCAGCAGCTTGGTCGCGAGCGGGAGAAGTTTGAAGGAGACCCAGTACTTC. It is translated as CASSLVASGRSLKETQYF.

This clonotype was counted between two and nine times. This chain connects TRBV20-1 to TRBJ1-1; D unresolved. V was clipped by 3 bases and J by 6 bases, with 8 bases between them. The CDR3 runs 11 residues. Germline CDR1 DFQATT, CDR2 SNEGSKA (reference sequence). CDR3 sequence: CSASRTAEAFF. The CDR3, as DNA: TGCAGTGCTAGCAGGACTGCTGAAGCTTTCTTT.

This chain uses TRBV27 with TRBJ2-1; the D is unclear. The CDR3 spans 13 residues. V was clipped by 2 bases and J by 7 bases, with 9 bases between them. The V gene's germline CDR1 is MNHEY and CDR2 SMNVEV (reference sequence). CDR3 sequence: CASSLALQNEQFF. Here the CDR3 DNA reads TGTGCCAGCAGTTTAGCGTTGCAGAATGAGCAGTTCTTC.